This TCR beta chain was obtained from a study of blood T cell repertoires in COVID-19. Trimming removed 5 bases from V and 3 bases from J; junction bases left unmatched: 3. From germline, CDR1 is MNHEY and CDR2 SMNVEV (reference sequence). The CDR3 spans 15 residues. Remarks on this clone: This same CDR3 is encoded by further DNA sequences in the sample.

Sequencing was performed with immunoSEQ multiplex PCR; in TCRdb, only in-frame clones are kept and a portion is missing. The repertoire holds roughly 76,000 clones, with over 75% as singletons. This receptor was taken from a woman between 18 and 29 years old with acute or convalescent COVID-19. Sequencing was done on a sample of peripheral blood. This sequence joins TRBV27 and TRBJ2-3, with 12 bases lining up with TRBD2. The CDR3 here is CASSLGTSGTDTQYF. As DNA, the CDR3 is TGTGCCAGCAGTCTCGGGACTAGCGGGACAGATACGCAGTATTTT.